A selection of T cell receptor beta chains follows, all from one sample in a study of blood T cells in healthy people across ages. From the 5' RACE reads, TCRdb called clonotypes with MiXCR, one entry per CDR3 protein. The table has 780,000 or so distinct CDR3 sequences, approximately 60% seen once. Sequencing input: blood. These receptors were collected from a man aged 35 to 55 in good health. The CDR3 runs from the conserved cysteine through the conserved F or W.

v_gene | CDR3aa
TRBV27 | CASSSGERRGTQYF
TRBV2 | CASSTEKGLGNEQFF
TRBV20-1 | CSARGGVSEQFF
TRBV6-2/TRBV6-3 | CASSYGDRVWGETQYF
TRBV18 | CASSPEAGGSYEQYF
TRBV7-2 | CASSLGVLAVQNEQFF
TRBV29-1 | CSVEEWTGLGETQYF
TRBV5-1 | CASSLGQGDSPLHF
TRBV20-1 | CSAIPVADFPDTQYF
TRBV9 | CASSRDSFPGNEQFF
TRBV29-1 | CSVRLAGYNEQFF
TRBV5-4 | CASSSPRTSGTQETQYF
TRBV7-2 | CASSLASGAPYEQYF
TRBV4-1 | CASSQVAGDQPQHF
TRBV11-3 | CASSPGLAGNTDTQYF
TRBV7-9 | CASSKDRSSYEQYF
TRBV28 | CASSPGGQGFDEQYF
TRBV2 | CASAGGRSPLHF
TRBV30 | CAWSSWAGGRTEAFF
TRBV6-6 | CASSQVRSSYEQYF
TRBV27 | CASSPVGRSEAFF
TRBV7-9 | CASSRPQLAGGPITQYF
TRBV6-6 | CASSQGQSSYNSPLHF
TRBV13 | CASRGSDTEAFF